The clone carrying this T cell receptor beta chain has only a few counts. This entry comes from a study of OX40 agonist ivuxolimab in advanced cancers. V was trimmed by 7 bases and J by 8 bases, leaving 9 bases between them. Germline CDR1 is MGHDK and CDR2 is SYGVNS. The CDR3 sequence is 12 residues long. TCRdb's copy holds only in-frame clones and misses some; the assay was immunoSEQ multiplex PCR. The table has some 80,000 clones, 84% seen once. This receptor was taken from an adult with an advanced solid tumor such as melanoma, head and neck, liver or kidney cancer. This chain connects TRBV25-1 to TRBJ1-6; D unresolved. The starting material was CD4+ or CD8+ T cells sorted from blood, obtained in a trial of the OX40 agonist ivuxolimab. CDR3 bases: TGTGCCAGCACGGGGAACTATTCACCCCTCCACTTT. The encoded protein is CASTGNYSPLHF.